The clone carrying this T cell receptor (beta chain) has ten or more counts. Time point: patch test 1, 2 weeks after DPC sensitization. The treatment is: therapeutic diphenylcyclopropenone sensitization with weekly scalp DPC. Extraction of total RNA was performed on unfractionated whole blood. Blood was drawn before each patch test was applied. The V gene's germline CDR1 is SGDLS and CDR2 YYNGEE. The CDR3 is 13 amino acids. V lost 1 base to trimming and J lost 6 bases, with 9 bases between them. This sample is part of a study of human T cells and chemical hapten exposure. Background on the study: Largely, small differences in pooled library volume made per-sample TCR yields vary.

During construction of the library, unique molecular identifiers were attached to individual cDNA molecules for quantitative, reproducible TCR counting. TCRdb reanalysed the RACE reads using MiXCR and keeps one entry per CDR3 protein. Found here are fewer than 50,000 distinct CDR3 sequences, 3.5% to 4% of them singletons; the top ten hold around 28%. The sequence was collected from a man aged 45-65 years with alopecia areata. Some clones in this sample may be carry-over from other donors' samples. The sample in question was whole blood, obtained in connection with sensitization to the hapten diphenylcyclopropenone (DPC). The chain joins TRBV9 to TRBJ2-3, with D perhaps TRBD2 (6 bases). CDR3 protein: CASSVISGDTQYF. The CDR3 DNA reads as TGTGCCAGCAGCGTAATAAGCGGGGATACGCAGTATTTT.